The T cell receptor beta chain described here comes from a study of T cells after yellow fever vaccination. Overall study: Preparation used SMART-Seq v4 Ultra Low Input for the low-cell-number fractions.

They built TCR cDNA with 5'RACE template switching, a step that put in a universal primer site and UMIs. In TCRdb, the 5' RACE reads were re-called with MiXCR into one record per CDR3 protein. The table records about 240,000 distinct CDR3 sequences, more than 3.5% of them present only once. The germline V gene has CDR1 SEHNR and CDR2 FQNEAQ (reference sequence). V dropped 4 bases and J dropped 7; count of bases not matched to a gene: 3. The CDR3 loop spans 14 amino acids. Whole-study findings and limits: Within FACS-sorted repertoires, abundant clonotypes contaminating from the bulk population could be present.

This clonotype has at least ten counts. Its antigen is undetermined. This TCR came from a man aged 18 to 35 who received the YFV17D yellow fever vaccine. The sequencing used PBMCs, collected 15 days after the yellow fever booster vaccination. The rearrangement joins TRBV7-9 to TRBJ1-5; the match to TRBD1 covers 11 bases. The CDR3, as DNA: TGTGCCAGCAGCTCGGGACAGGGGGGCCAGCCCCAGCATTTT. Amino acid sequence: CASSSGQGGQPQHF.